This is a list of T cell receptor beta chains from one sample in a study of T cell repertoires in cytomegalovirus infection. These receptors' antigens are unknown. TCRdb itself ran the reads through MiXCR, one entry per CDR3 protein. The sample shows around 800,000 distinct CDR3 sequences, 30% to 35% of them seen only once. Sequenced here: cultured CD8+ T cells from PBMCs, sampled from culture after CMV antigen stimulation. The receptors stem from a human donor in good health (CMV status not recorded). Some clones in this sample may be carry-over from other donors' samples. CDR3s include the opening cysteine and the closing phenylalanine or tryptophan. D genes are given only for firm matches. Some rows have no size entry. The others give once, few or many, or a class for an expanded clone.

TRBV19,TRBJ2-1,-,few,CASSIRWEAARDEQFF,TGTGCCAGTAGTATAAGGTGGGAAGCCGCCAGGGATGAGCAGTTCTTC
TRBV4-2,TRBJ2-5,-,-,CASSPQAGDRQETQYF,TGTGCCAGCAGCCCCCAGGCCGGGGACCGCCAAGAGACCCAGTACTTC
TRBV7-9,TRBJ2-4,-,-,CASSAGTRDIQYF,TGTGCCAGCAGCGCCGGGACAAGGGACATTCAGTACTTC
TRBV7-6,TRBJ2-1,TRBD2,many,CASSPRASGPSSYNEQFF,TGTGCCAGCAGCCCGAGGGCTAGCGGACCAAGCTCCTACAATGAGCAGTTCTTC
TRBV12-3/TRBV12-4,TRBJ2-4,-,few,CASRFVPHEGIQYF,TGTGCCAGCAGGTTCGTTCCCCACGAGGGCATTCAGTACTTC
TRBV7-8,TRBJ1-2,-,few,CASSFDANYGYTF,TGTGCCAGCAGCTTTGACGCCAACTATGGCTACACCTTC
TRBV28,TRBJ2-7,-,few,CASSLWRARYEQYF,TGTGCCAGCAGTTTATGGAGGGCCAGATACGAGCAGTACTTC
TRBV7-2,TRBJ1-1,-,-,CASSWTGGAAFF,TGTGCCAGCAGCTGGACGGGAGGGGCAGCTTTCTTT
TRBV7-9,TRBJ2-5,-,few,CASSPRDSGGQETQYF,TGTGCCAGCAGCCCCCGGGACAGCGGGGGCCAAGAGACCCAGTACTTC
TRBV6-5,TRBJ2-7,TRBD2,few,CASSYGEGSYEQYF,TGTGCCAGCAGTTACGGGGAGGGCTCCTACGAGCAGTACTTC
TRBV7-9,TRBJ1-1,-,many,CASNRQAMNTEAFF,TGTGCCAGCAACCGTCAGGCAATGAACACTGAAGCTTTCTTT
TRBV4-1,TRBJ1-1,-,few,CASSQAGQGYTEAFF,TGCGCCAGCAGCCAAGCGGGCCAGGGTTACACTGAAGCTTTCTTT
TRBV7-2,TRBJ1-6,TRBD1,-,CASSRGQGGSNSPLHF,TGTGCCAGCAGCCGAGGACAGGGGGGTTCGAATTCACCCCTCCACTTT
TRBV6-1,TRBJ1-2,-,-,CASSETQGIKSYTF,TGTGCCAGCAGTGAAACTCAGGGAATCAAAAGCTACACCTTC
TRBV10-3,TRBJ1-1,-,-,CAISTTETNTEAFF,TGTGCCATCAGTACGACAGAGACCAACACTGAAGCTTTCTTT
TRBV27,TRBJ1-1,TRBD1,few,CASSITVPGQMNTEAFF,TGTGCCAGCAGTATTACTGTACCGGGACAGATGAACACTGAAGCTTTCTTT
TRBV7-9,TRBJ2-3,TRBD2,few,CASSSGTSNADTQYF,TGTGCCAGCAGCTCCGGGACTAGCAACGCAGATACGCAGTATTTT
TRBV4-3,TRBJ2-2,TRBD1,-,CASSQDWVQGLAGELFF,TGCGCCAGCAGCCAAGATTGGGTACAGGGGTTAGCCGGGGAGCTGTTTTTT
TRBV7-9,TRBJ2-2,-,-,CASSFAWNTGELFF,TGTGCCAGCAGCTTTGCTTGGAACACCGGGGAGCTGTTTTTT
TRBV14,TRBJ1-2,-,few,CASGRDGPFYGYTF,TGTGCCAGCGGGAGGGACGGACCTTTCTATGGCTACACCTTC
TRBV4-1,TRBJ1-2,TRBD1,-,CASSQTGVDDYTF,TGCGCCAGCAGCCAAACAGGGGTTGATGACTACACCTTC
TRBV6-6,TRBJ1-6,-,-,CASGGLPSSYNSPLHF,TGTGCCAGCGGGGGACTTCCGAGCTCCTATAATTCACCCCTCCACTTT
TRBV7-2,TRBJ1-2,-,many,CASSLEPLGGGGYGYTF,TGTGCCAGCAGCTTAGAACCTTTGGGGGGAGGAGGATATGGCTACACCTTC
TRBV6-2/TRBV6-3,TRBJ1-2,TRBD1,-,CASSRIDRADGYTF,TGTGCCAGCAGCCGAATCGACAGGGCCGATGGCTACACCTTC
TRBV15,TRBJ2-7,TRBD2,few,CATSRDGRGGLYEQYF,TGTGCCACCAGCAGAGATGGGAGGGGAGGACTCTACGAGCAGTACTTC
TRBV29-1,TRBJ1-1,-,-,CSGVPTGDTEAFF,TGCAGCGGGGTACCGACAGGAGACACTGAAGCTTTCTTT
TRBV6-5,TRBJ1-2,-,few,CASSGPYRAEGYTF,TGTGCCAGCAGTGGGCCCTACAGGGCAGAGGGCTACACCTTC
TRBV6-4,TRBJ1-1,-,-,CANIMLGSTEAFF,TGTGCCAACATCATGCTGGGGAGTACTGAAGCTTTCTTT
TRBV6-2/TRBV6-3,TRBJ1-4,-,-,CASSLLRGAGKLFF,TGTGCCAGCAGTCTTCTTCGGGGGGCCGGGAAACTGTTTTTT
TRBV12-3/TRBV12-4,TRBJ2-5,-,-,CASSLAPLGFGTQYF,TGTGCCAGCAGTTTAGCGCCATTAGGGTTCGGGACCCAGTACTTC
TRBV4-2,TRBJ1-5,-,few,CASSQDFNQPQHF,TGTGCCAGCAGCCAAGATTTCAATCAGCCCCAGCATTTT
TRBV7-8,TRBJ1-6,-,many,CASSPGADSPLHF,TGTGCCAGCAGCCCAGGTGCAGATTCACCCCTCCACTTT
TRBV7-2,TRBJ1-2,-,few,CASSPLGGQGDGYTF,TGTGCCAGCAGCCCCCTCGGGGGGCAGGGAGATGGCTACACCTTC
TRBV18,TRBJ2-3,-,-,CASSPLRGTDTQYF,TGTGCCAGCTCACCGCTTAGGGGGACAGATACGCAGTATTTT
TRBV7-6,TRBJ2-2,TRBD1,-,CASSLARGQGPTGELFF,TGTGCCAGCAGCTTAGCGAGGGGGCAGGGGCCCACCGGGGAGCTGTTTTTT
TRBV28,TRBJ1-2,TRBD1,-,CASTLWTGDYGYTF,TGTGCCAGCACCTTGTGGACAGGGGACTATGGCTACACCTTC
TRBV5-5,TRBJ2-1,TRBD2,-,CASSARGRGAYNEQFF,TGTGCCAGCAGCGCCCGGGGGCGGGGGGCCTACAATGAGCAGTTCTTC
TRBV7-2,TRBJ2-7,TRBD2,many,CASSTSGLAYEQYF,TGTGCCAGCAGCACCTCGGGACTAGCCTACGAGCAGTACTTC
TRBV5-1,TRBJ1-1,TRBD1,once,CASSFLDRGPEAFF,TGCGCCAGCAGCTTTCTGGACAGGGGCCCTGAAGCTTTCTTT
TRBV9,TRBJ2-1,-,-,CASSVGLSGSSYNEQFF,TGTGCCAGCAGCGTAGGTTTGTCCGGGAGCTCCTACAATGAGCAGTTCTTC
TRBV6-2/TRBV6-3,TRBJ2-3,TRBD2,-,CTSSSPSGGSPDTQYF,TGTACCAGCAGTTCCCCTAGCGGGGGGAGCCCAGATACGCAGTATTTT
TRBV7-4,TRBJ2-2,TRBD1,few,CASSAGTGGTYTGELFF,TGTGCCAGCAGCGCAGGGACAGGGGGAACTTACACCGGGGAGCTGTTTTTT
TRBV29-1,TRBJ1-1,-,-,CSVEGRWNTEAFF,TGCAGCGTTGAGGGACGGTGGAACACTGAAGCTTTCTTT
TRBV11-2,TRBJ2-1,TRBD1,many,CASSKLGTGIYPYNEQFF,TGTGCCAGCAGCAAGTTGGGGACAGGGATTTACCCCTACAATGAGCAGTTCTTC
TRBV10-3,TRBJ2-5,-,few,CAISIRGERETQYF,TGTGCCATCAGTATCAGGGGGGAGCGGGAGACCCAGTACTTC
TRBV7-8,TRBJ1-2,TRBD1,few,CASSTGGPDYGYTF,TGTGCCAGCAGCACAGGGGGTCCGGACTATGGCTACACCTTC
TRBV13,TRBJ2-7,-,-,CASSFRDDAEQYF,TGTGCCAGCAGCTTCCGGGACGACGCGGAGCAGTACTTC
TRBV10-3,TRBJ1-2,TRBD1,-,CASQDRGLGGYTF,TGTGCCAGCCAGGACAGGGGGCTTGGTGGCTACACCTTC
TRBV7-8,TRBJ2-7,-,-,CASSLAAGSWEEQYF,TGTGCCAGCAGCTTAGCGGCAGGGTCTTGGGAGGAGCAGTACTTC
TRBV5-4,TRBJ1-1,-,-,CASRSQGTGTEAFF,TGTGCCAGCAGGTCACAGGGAACGGGCACTGAAGCTTTCTTT
TRBV7-3,TRBJ2-7,-,-,CASGEVGAYEQYF,TGTGCCAGCGGAGAGGTCGGAGCCTACGAGCAGTACTTC
TRBV7-8,TRBJ2-1,-,many,CASSLDFFGGNNEQFF,TGTGCCAGCAGCTTAGATTTTTTCGGAGGGAACAATGAGCAGTTCTTC
TRBV4-3,TRBJ1-3,-,-,CASSQAKLSGPYGNTIYF,TGCGCCAGCAGCCAAGCTAAGCTATCGGGACCGTACGGAAACACCATATATTTT
TRBV4-3,TRBJ2-3,-,few,CASSQDWSPKLTDTQYF,TGCGCCAGCAGCCAAGATTGGTCTCCAAAGCTCACAGATACGCAGTATTTT
TRBV20-1,TRBJ2-3,TRBD1,-,CSARDRDRDIVASTDTQYF,TGCAGTGCTAGAGATCGGGACAGGGATATAGTAGCTAGCACAGATACGCAGTATTTT
TRBV5-1,TRBJ1-1,-,few,CASTQTIPGTEAEAFF,TGCGCCAGCACCCAGACTATCCCGGGCACCGAGGCTGAAGCTTTCTTT